Below, 4 T cell receptor beta chains from the same sample are listed, as sequenced in a study of T cell responses to AZD1222 COVID-19 vaccine. The protocol was immunoSEQ multiplex PCR, while the TCRdb copy is restricted to in-frame clones and leaves out a portion. The table has about 120,000 clones, 80% to 90% seen once; the top ten hold 8% to 9.5%. Sequencing was performed on peripheral blood, taken on day 0 of AZD1222 vaccination. The receptors were sampled from an adult in good health.

The chain carries TRBV29-1 and TRBJ2-1; 10 bases are shared with TRBD2. Germline V lookup: CDR1 SQVTM, CDR2 ANQGSEA. Germline trimming cut 6 bases from V and 7 bases from J; bases unmatched to any gene: 12. This CDR3 is 15 amino acids long. In nucleotides, the CDR3 is TGCAGCGTCAACCCTAGCGGGAGTTTTGGGAATGAGCAGTTCTTC. Protein sequence: CSVNPSGSFGNEQFF.

This chain joins TRBV9 and TRBJ2-7; the D gene is possibly TRBD1 (6 bases). Between the trimmed V and J ends, which lost 4 bases and 7 bases, there was a span of 18 bases. CDR3 length: 14 residues. Germline V gene data show CDR1 as SGDLS and CDR2 as YYNGEE. The CDR3 DNA follows: TGTGCCAGCAGCCGATGGGACATCTCGGGGGAGCAGTACTTC. Its translation is CASSRWDISGEQYF. The full variable domain, completed using reference TRBV9 and TRBJ2-7, is DSGVTQTPKHLITATGQRVTLRCSPRSGDLSVYWYQQSLDQGLQFLIQYYNGEERAKGNILERFSAQQFPDLHSELNLSSLELGDSALYFCASSRWDISGEQYFGPGTRLTVT.

The J gene is TRBJ2-7, the V gene TRBV29-1; no firm D call. Trimming pared 2 bases from V and 6 bases from J, leaving 20 bases between. CDR3 length equals 15 residues. Looked up from germline, CDR1 is SQVTM and CDR2 is ANQGSEA. The CDR3 bases are TGCAGCGTTGAAACACTTTTCGGTGGGTTAGGCGAGCAGTACTTC. Translated, it gives CSVETLFGGLGEQYF.

The chain recombines TRBV6-5 with TRBJ1-2, with D tentatively TRBD1 (6 bases). V shed 6 bases and J shed 1 base, with 9 bases lying between them. The CDR3 is 13 residues long. Looked up from germline, CDR1 is MNHEY and CDR2 is SVGAGI. In nucleotides, the CDR3 is TGTGCCAGCAGCCCGGACAGTAACTATGGCTACACCTTC. Translation: CASSPDSNYGYTF.